The clone carrying this T cell receptor (beta chain) was recorded at least ten times. The antigen is unknown. With 5 bases removed from V and 4 bases from J, the gap between germline ends came to 14 bases. The CDR3 spans 14 residues. From germline, CDR1 is MDHEN and CDR2 SYDVKM. The time point here: sample taken at primary tumor resection. The sample belongs to a study of spatial heterogeneity in lung cancer. Study conclusions and caveats: It was found that expanded intratumoral alpha and beta TCR counts tracked tumor mutation counts.

In TCRdb, the 5' RACE reads were re-called with MiXCR into one record per CDR3 protein. The data show about 23,000 distinct CDR3 sequences, around 6.6% seen once. Here the sequenced sample was lung tumor tissue, taken at surgery. The J gene is TRBJ1-2, the V gene TRBV28; D remains ambiguous. This receptor was identified in a male donor with early-stage non-small cell lung cancer. CDR3 bases: TGTGCCAGCAGTCCCTTCGGCAACGTCTATGGCTACACCTTC. Translated, it gives CASSPFGNVYGYTF.